Below, 5 T cell receptor beta chains from the same sample are listed, as sequenced in a study of blood T cells in healthy people across ages. Alongside a J-beta primer mix, a sample-barcoded 5' primer served in a second PCR lasting roughly 7 to 11 cycles. In TCRdb, the 5' RACE reads were re-called with MiXCR into one record per CDR3 protein. This table has hundreds of thousands of distinct CDR3 sequences, approximately 35% appearing once. The specimen was blood. The origin of the receptors is a man in his late teens or twenties in good health.

There are a few counts of this clonotype. As DNA, the CDR3 is TGTGCCAGCAGTTTATTTATGGGAAGGGGCTACACCTTC. Protein sequence: CASSLFMGRGYTF. The chain recombines TRBV27 with TRBJ1-2; no definite D call. Trimming left V 1 base short and J 8 bases short, with 11 bases between. The length of the CDR3 is 13 residues. Germline V gene data show CDR1 as MNHEY and CDR2 as SMNVEV (reference sequence).

This clonotype was counted a few times. V and J are TRBV14 and TRBJ2-5; the match to TRBD1 covers 8 bases. V was clipped by 1 base and J by 1 base; unmatched bases: 5. The CDR3 extends over 16 amino acids. Germline CDR1 and CDR2: SGHDN and FVKESK. This CDR3 is CASSQGWTGSQETQYF. The DNA for the CDR3 is TGTGCCAGCAGCCAAGGCTGGACAGGGTCCCAAGAGACCCAGTACTTC.

This clonotype was observed a few times. The chain employs TRBV10-3 and TRBJ1-1; 7 bases agree with TRBD1. The germline gives CDR1 ENHRY, CDR2 SYGVKD. CDR3 size: 15 residues. J was trimmed by 7 bases and V by 0 bases; bases with no gene match: 8. CDR3 coding DNA: TGTGCCATCAGTGAGTCGAAGGACAGGATCGGTGAAGCTTTCTTT. Residues: CAISESKDRIGEAFF.

This clonotype appeared a few times. The rearrangement links TRBV21-1 to TRBJ1-1; no check of the table's D call, TRBD1, against the DNA was made. TRBV21-1 is noted as a pseudogene. The CDR3 runs to 14 residues. The CDR3 DNA is TGTGCCAGCAGTCCCCCCGAGTCGAACACTGAAGCTTTCTTT. Amino acid sequence: CASSPPESNTEAFF.

This clonotype has more than one count but fewer than ten. This sequence joins TRBV10-3 and TRBJ2-3, with a tentative D call TRBD1 (5 bases). In germline, CDR1 is ENHRY, CDR2 SYGVKD. The CDR3 has 14 residues. With 4 bases removed from V and 0 bases from J, the gap between germline ends came to 8 bases. The CDR3 sequence is CAISGGGSTDTQYF. CDR3 nucleotide sequence: TGTGCCATCAGTGGGGGCGGTAGCACAGATACGCAGTATTTT.